Following are 5 T cell receptor beta chains from one sample sequenced in a study of OX40 agonist ivuxolimab in advanced cancers. The data were produced by immunoSEQ multiplex PCR, yet TCRdb's version contains in-frame clones alone and is incomplete. The sample has more than 65,000 clones; approximately 88% are singletons. This sample comprised CD4+ or CD8+ T cells sorted from blood, obtained in a trial of the OX40 agonist ivuxolimab. These receptors all stem from an adult with an advanced solid tumor such as melanoma, head and neck, liver or kidney cancer.

This sequence joins TRBV2 and TRBJ2-3; possible D gene TRBD1, 6 bases. The CDR3 is 13 residues long. Germline V gene data show CDR1 as SNHLY and CDR2 as FYNNEI. V was pared by 7 bases and J by 1 base, with 9 bases between. The CDR3 reads CASNRQGTDTQYF. The CDR3 region has the DNA TGTGCCAGCAACCGACAGGGCACAGATACGCAGTATTTT.

In this sample, this clone turned up once. V usage is TRBV25-1 and J usage is TRBJ2-1, with 7 bases lining up with TRBD2. The CDR3 has 17 residues. The germline V gene encodes CDR1 MGHDK and CDR2 SYGVNS. J gave up 0 bases and V 7 bases, and 12 bases lay outside the gene matches. DNA for the CDR3: TGTGCCAGCAATCCTCCTGGGGGAGGGAGCTCCTACAATGAGCAGTTCTTC. This sequence encodes CASNPPGGGSSYNEQFF.

This rearrangement joins TRBV19 to TRBJ1-5, with D possibly matching TRBD1 (6 bases). The CDR3 is 12 amino acids. CDR1 is LNHDA and CDR2 is SQIVND in the germline V gene (reference sequence). The V end lost 4 bases, the J end lost 9 bases, and 10 bases lay between the germline ends. The CDR3 here is CASSTTGRPQHF. Written as DNA, the CDR3 is TGTGCCAGTAGTACGACAGGTCGGCCCCAGCATTTT.

This clone came up a few times. The chain is built from TRBV9 and TRBJ1-5, with TRBD1 matching over 11 bases. Germline lookup yields CDR1 SGDLS and CDR2 YYNGEE. V lost 0 bases, J lost 0 bases, and 11 bases stayed unmatched. The CDR3 totals 20 residues. The DNA for the CDR3 is TGTGCCAGCAGCGTAGCTCGTTGGGACAGGGGGATGTATAGCAATCAGCCCCAGCATTTT. Its translation is CASSVARWDRGMYSNQPQHF.

The gene calls are TRBV7-6 and TRBJ1-1; TRBD1 is a possible D gene (5 bases). V shed 2 bases and J shed 2 bases, with 12 bases lying between them. CDR1 SGHVS and CDR2 FNYEAQ come from the germline V gene. The CDR3 covers 15 residues. The CDR3 bases are TGTGCCAGCAGCTTAAGGGCGCAGGGAAACACTGAAGCTTTCTTT. Amino acid sequence: CASSLRAQGNTEAFF. Using reference TRBV7-6 and TRBJ1-1 for the parts outside the CDR3, the full variable domain is GAGVSQSPRYKVTKRGQDVALRCDPISGHVSLYWYRQALGQGPEFLTYFNYEAQQDKSGLPNDRFSAERPEGSISTLTIQRTEQRDSAMYRCASSLRAQGNTEAFFGQGTRLTVV.